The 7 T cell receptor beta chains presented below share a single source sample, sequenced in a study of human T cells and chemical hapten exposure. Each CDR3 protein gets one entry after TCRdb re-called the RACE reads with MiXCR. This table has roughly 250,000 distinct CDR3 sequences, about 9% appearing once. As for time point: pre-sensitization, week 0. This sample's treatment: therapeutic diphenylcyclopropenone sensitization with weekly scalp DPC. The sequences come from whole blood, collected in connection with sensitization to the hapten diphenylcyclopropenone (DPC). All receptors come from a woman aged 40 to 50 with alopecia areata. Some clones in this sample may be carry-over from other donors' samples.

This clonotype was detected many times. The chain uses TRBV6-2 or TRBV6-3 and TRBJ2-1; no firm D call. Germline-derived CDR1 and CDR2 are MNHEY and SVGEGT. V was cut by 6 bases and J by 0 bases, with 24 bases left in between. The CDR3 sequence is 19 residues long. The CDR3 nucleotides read TGTGCCAGCAGCCCCGGAATAATCCGTAGCCAGAGCTCCTACAATGAGCAGTTCTTC. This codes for CASSPGIIRSQSSYNEQFF.

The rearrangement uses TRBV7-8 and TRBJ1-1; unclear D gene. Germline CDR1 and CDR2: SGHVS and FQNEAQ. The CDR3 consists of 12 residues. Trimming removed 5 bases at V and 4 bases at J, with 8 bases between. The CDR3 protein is CASSPAVTEAFF. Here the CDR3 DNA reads TGTGCCAGCAGCCCCGCTGTCACTGAAGCTTTCTTT.

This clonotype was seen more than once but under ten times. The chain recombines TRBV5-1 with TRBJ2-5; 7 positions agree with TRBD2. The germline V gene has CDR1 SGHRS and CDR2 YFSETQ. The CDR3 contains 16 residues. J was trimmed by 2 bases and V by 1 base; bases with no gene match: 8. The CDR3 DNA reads TGCGCCAGCAGCTTGAGGGCTAGCGGCCCTCAAGAGACCCAGTACTTC. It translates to CASSLRASGPQETQYF.

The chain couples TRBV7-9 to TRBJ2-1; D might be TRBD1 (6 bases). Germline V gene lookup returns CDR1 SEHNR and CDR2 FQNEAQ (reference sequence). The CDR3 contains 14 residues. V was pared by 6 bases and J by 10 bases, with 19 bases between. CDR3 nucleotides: TGTGCCAGCAGTTTGGACGGGACATCTCTCGAGCAGTTCTTC. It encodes CASSLDGTSLEQFF.

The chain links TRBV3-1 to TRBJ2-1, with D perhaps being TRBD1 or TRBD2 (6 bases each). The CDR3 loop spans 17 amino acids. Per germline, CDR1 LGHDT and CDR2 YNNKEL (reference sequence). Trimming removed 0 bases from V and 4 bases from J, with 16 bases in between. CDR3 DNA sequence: TGTGCCAGCAGCCAAGATCCCGGGGGCTACCGATACAATGAGCAGTTCTTC. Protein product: CASSQDPGGYRYNEQFF.

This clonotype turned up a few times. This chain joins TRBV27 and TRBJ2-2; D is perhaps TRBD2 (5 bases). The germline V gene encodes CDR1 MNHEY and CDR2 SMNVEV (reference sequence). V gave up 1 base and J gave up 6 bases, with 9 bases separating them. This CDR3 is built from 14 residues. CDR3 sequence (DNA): TGTGCCAGCAGTTTATGGAACGGGGCCGGGGAGCTGTTTTTT. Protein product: CASSLWNGAGELFF.

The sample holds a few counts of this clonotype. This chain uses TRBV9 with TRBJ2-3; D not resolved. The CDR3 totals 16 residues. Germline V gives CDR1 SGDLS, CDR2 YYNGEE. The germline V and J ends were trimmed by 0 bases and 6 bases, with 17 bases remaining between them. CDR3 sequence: CASSVDLGPVEDTQYF. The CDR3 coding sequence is TGTGCCAGCAGCGTAGATCTGGGCCCCGTGGAGGATACGCAGTATTTT.